The 6 T cell receptor beta chains below were found in one sample sequenced in a study of control samples from healthy donors and cancer patients. The table came from immunoSEQ multiplex PCR; TCRdb's copy has only in-frame clones and leaves some out. The repertoire holds roughly 130,000 clones, with approximately 90% as singletons. The sequenced sample consisted of blood. The receptors were gathered from a woman aged 25 to 45 in good health.

The gene calls are TRBV5-1 and TRBJ1-2, with 7 bases fitting TRBD1. CDR1 SGHRS and CDR2 YFSETQ come from the germline V gene. The trim removed 4 bases at V and 6 bases at J, leaving 6 bases unmatched. The CDR3 loop spans 13 amino acids. CDR3 in DNA: TGCGCCAGCAGCGAGGACAGGCTCGATGGCTACACCTTC. Protein: CASSEDRLDGYTF.

The chain has TRBV2 and TRBJ2-7; the match to TRBD2 covers 8 bases. This CDR3 is built from 15 residues. CDR1 and CDR2 from the germline V gene are SNHLY and FYNNEI. V trimming: 6 bases; J trimming: 5 bases; junction bases outside the gene matches: 12. CDR3 region: CASSPSGLAIHEQYF. The CDR3 DNA reads TGTGCCAGCAGCCCATCCGGACTAGCTATCCACGAGCAGTACTTC.

The V and J genes are TRBV6-5 and TRBJ1-5; 8 nucleotides agree with TRBD1. V lost 5 bases and J lost 2; bases outside the gene matches: 5. The CDR3 length is 15 residues. Germline loops: CDR1 MNHEY, CDR2 SVGAGI. The CDR3 coding sequence is TGTGCCAGCAGTAGGGACAGGTTAGGCAATCAGCCCCAGCATTTT. Its protein product is CASSRDRLGNQPQHF.

This chain joins TRBV7-3 and TRBJ2-5; TRBD2 matches 7 bases. CDR3 length equals 15 residues. Germline V CDR1 and CDR2: SGHTA, FQGTGA. Losses at the gene ends were 4 bases for V and 5 bases for J; bases not matched to a gene: 10. In DNA, the CDR3 is TGTGCCAGCAGCTCTAGCGGCACGCTGGGGGAGACCCAGTACTTC. Translation: CASSSSGTLGETQYF.

The V and J genes are TRBV27 and TRBJ2-1, with 8 bases aligning to TRBD2. Losses at the gene ends were 5 bases for V and 6 bases for J; bases not matched to a gene: 9. The CDR3 extends over 15 amino acids. CDR1 is MNHEY, CDR2 SMNVEV, per germline (reference sequence). The CDR3 region is CASSRERESANEQFF. In nucleotides, the CDR3 is TGTGCCAGCAGTAGAGAGCGGGAGTCGGCCAATGAGCAGTTCTTC.

This clone was detected once. J is TRBJ1-1 and V is TRBV11-2; D unclear. With 1 base removed from V and 0 bases from J, the gap between germline ends came to 6 bases. CDR3 length equals 14 residues. The germline V gene encodes CDR1 SGHAT and CDR2 FQNNGV. CDR3 residues: CASSLVLLNTEAFF. In DNA, the CDR3 is TGTGCCAGCAGCTTAGTGTTACTGAACACTGAAGCTTTCTTT.